This T cell receptor (beta chain) was sequenced in a study of beta chain features in type 1 diabetes. CDR1 LNHDA and CDR2 SQIVND come from the germline V gene (reference sequence). V was clipped by 5 bases and J by 5 bases; unmatched bases: 7. The CDR3 spans 16 residues. Study-level points and caveats: When Type 1 diabetes patients were examined, their TCRB CDR3s proved moderately but significantly shorter in all four CD4+ subsets.

cDNA synthesis used the whole RNA isolate, giving expressed TCRB sequences. Profiled with immunoSEQ multiplex PCR; TCRdb holds only in-frame clones, not every one. The sample gives a few hundred thousand clones, about 14% of which show up once; roughly 0.015% is in the top ten. For this clone: Its matching antigen is unknown.

This receptor was identified in a woman aged 18 to 35 with type 1 diabetes. The sequenced sample was naive CD4+ T cells from blood. This chain joins TRBV19 and TRBJ2-5; TRBD2 agrees at 14 bases. CDR3 loop: CASSASRLAGGETQYF. The CDR3 DNA reads TGTGCCAGTAGTGCCTCAAGACTAGCGGGAGGGGAGACCCAGTACTTC. Variable domain in full (rest from reference TRBV19 and TRBJ2-5): DGGITQSPKYLFRKEGQNVTLSCEQNLNHDAMYWYRQDPGQGLRLIYYSQIVNDFQKGDIAEGYSVSREKKESFPLTVTSAQKNPTAFYLCASSASRLAGGETQYFGPGTRLLVL.